Presented here are 21 T cell receptor beta chains from one specimen sequenced in a study of blood T cell repertoires in COVID-19. Assay: immunoSEQ multiplex PCR; the TCRdb copy retains only in-frame clones and omits some. This sample has roughly 66,000 clones, with roughly 82% found just once. The sample consisted of peripheral blood. The origin of the receptors is a man in his sixties with acute or convalescent COVID-19.

This chain joins TRBV3-1 (or the pseudogene TRBV3-2) and TRBJ2-1; TRBD2 aligns across 12 bases. The CDR3 extends over 15 amino acids. V dropped 4 bases and J dropped 9; count of bases not matched to a gene: 7. Germline CDR1 LGHDT, CDR2 YNNKEL (reference sequence). The CDR3 spells CASSLAPSGGGEQFF. CDR3 DNA: TGTGCCAGCAGCCTGGCCCCTAGCGGGGGGGGTGAGCAGTTCTTC.

This clone appeared once. The chain joins TRBV6-1 to TRBJ2-3, with D tentatively TRBD1 (5 bases). The CDR3 loop spans 16 amino acids. Trimming took 1 base from V and 1 from J, leaving 12 bases between them. Looked up from germline, CDR1 is MNHNS and CDR2 is SASEGT. The CDR3 region is CASSEGGRVRTDTQYF. The CDR3 coding sequence is TGTGCCAGCAGTGAAGGTGGCAGGGTACGCACAGATACGCAGTATTTT.

In DNA form, the CDR3 reads TGTGCCAGCAGCCGGGACAGAGGAGGGAATTCACCCCTCCACTTT. Its protein product is CASSRDRGGNSPLHF. The chain recombines TRBV5-4 with TRBJ1-6; 7 bases are a match to TRBD1. CDR1 is SGHNT, CDR2 YYREEE, per germline (reference sequence). The length of the CDR3 is 15 residues. V lost 4 bases, J lost 7 bases, and 8 bases stayed unmatched.

This rearrangement joins TRBV5-1 to TRBJ1-6; 9 nucleotides agree with TRBD1. V lost 0 bases and J lost 10; bases outside the gene matches: 8. Germline-derived CDR1 and CDR2 are SGHRS and YFSETQ. The CDR3 sequence is 16 residues long. The CDR3 sequence is CASSLVPGQGVSPLHF. CDR3 nucleotide sequence: TGCGCCAGCAGCTTGGTACCGGGACAGGGTGTGTCACCCCTCCACTTT.

The chain joins TRBV10-2 to TRBJ1-2, with no clear D. CDR1 is WSHSY and CDR2 is SAAADI in the germline V gene. This CDR3 comprises 14 residues. Trimming took 3 bases from V and 3 from J, leaving 11 bases between them. The CDR3 loop reads CASSETGSYYGYTF. The DNA of the CDR3 is TGCGCCAGCAGTGAAACGGGGTCCTACTATGGCTACACCTTC.

In its sample, this clone was seen a few times. The chain employs TRBV7-9 and TRBJ1-6; 9 nucleotides line up with TRBD1. Per germline, CDR1 SEHNR and CDR2 FQNEAQ (reference sequence). V was pared by 0 bases and J by 10 bases, with 4 bases of the junction left unmatched. CDR3 length: 15 amino acids. The CDR3 region has the DNA TGTGCCAGCAGCTTAGCCGGGACAGGGAAATCACCCCTCCACTTT. Translating it yields CASSLAGTGKSPLHF.

The count of this clone is one. J is TRBJ2-3 and V is TRBV9; D perhaps matches TRBD2 (7 bases). The CDR3 spans 16 residues. Trimming stripped 3 bases from V and 0 bases from J, with 14 bases between. Germline CDR1 reads SGDLS; CDR2 reads YYNGEE. The DNA for the CDR3 is TGTGCCAGCAGCGGCGGGGGCCTTACTAGCACAGATACGCAGTATTTT. Protein sequence: CASSGGGLTSTDTQYF.

The count of this clone is one. The V gene is TRBV15, the J gene TRBJ1-6; perhaps TRBD1 as D (5 bases). CDR3 size: 15 residues. Germline V gene sequence: CDR1 LNHNV, CDR2 YYDKDF (reference sequence). The germline V and J ends were trimmed by 2 bases and 7 bases, with 12 bases remaining between them. DNA for the CDR3: TGTGCCACCAGCAGACCCGGGACTCAAAATTCACCCCTCCACTTT. It is translated as CATSRPGTQNSPLHF.

This chain connects TRBV7-2 to TRBJ1-5; the match to TRBD1 covers 7 bases. V was clipped by 3 bases and J by 1 base; unmatched bases: 3. The CDR3 is 15 residues long. Germline-derived CDR1 and CDR2 are SGHTA and FQGNSA. The CDR3 nucleotides read TGTGCCAGCAGCTTGCAGGACAGGAGCAATCAGCCCCAGCATTTT. Its translation: CASSLQDRSNQPQHF.

This chain joins TRBV11-2 and TRBJ2-2, with D tentatively TRBD2 (7 bases). V was cut by 1 base and J by 7 bases, with 13 bases left in between. Germline values: CDR1 SGHAT, CDR2 FQNNGV. The CDR3 is 15 residues long. CDR3 in amino acids: CASSLVGGPSGELFF. The CDR3 DNA reads as TGTGCCAGCAGCTTAGTCGGGGGGCCCAGCGGGGAGCTGTTTTTT. Combining the CDR3 with reference TRBV11-2 and TRBJ2-2 gives the whole variable domain EAGVAQSPRYKIIEKRQSVAFWCNPISGHATLYWYQQILGQGPKLLIQFQNNGVVDDSQLPKDRFSAERLKGVDSTLKIQPAKLEDSAVYLCASSLVGGPSGELFFGEGSRLTVL.

The rearrangement links TRBV5-4 to TRBJ1-6, with 8 positions matching TRBD1. V dropped 4 bases and J dropped 7; count of bases not matched to a gene: 7. The CDR3 loop spans 15 amino acids. CDR1 is SGHNT, CDR2 YYREEE, per germline (reference sequence). CDR3 protein: CASSPRTGQNSPLHF. CDR3 nucleotides: TGTGCCAGCAGCCCGAGGACAGGGCAGAATTCACCCCTCCACTTT.

The rearrangement joins TRBV30 to TRBJ1-4; D may be TRBD1 (5 bases). Deletions cut 0 bases from V and 0 bases from J, with 14 bases between. Germline V gene sequence: CDR1 GTSNPN, CDR2 SVGIG (reference sequence). The CDR3 covers 17 residues. The CDR3 coding sequence is TGTGCCTGGAGTGTGGACACCATTTTACCAACTAATGAAAAACTGTTTTTT. This sequence encodes CAWSVDTILPTNEKLFF.

The rearrangement joins TRBV12-5 to TRBJ2-1; TRBD2 agrees at 9 bases. With 1 base clipped from V and 4 bases from J, the junction kept 5 bases outside the gene matches. CDR1 and CDR2 (germline): LGHNT, FRNRAP. There are 16 residues in the CDR3. In DNA form, the CDR3 reads TGTGCTAGTGGTTTGGCCAGCGGGGGGCAGTACAATGAGCAGTTCTTC. Residues: CASGLASGGQYNEQFF.

This rearrangement joins TRBV5-1 to TRBJ2-7; D may be TRBD1 (6 bases). Germline V gene lookup returns CDR1 SGHRS and CDR2 YFSETQ. The CDR3 is 15 residues long. Deletions cut 4 bases from V and 0 bases from J, with 14 bases between. The CDR3 DNA is TGCGCCAGCAGCATATCGATAGGGGGCTCCTACGAGCAGTACTTC. This encodes CASSISIGGSYEQYF.

The chain employs TRBV2 and TRBJ2-7; the D is unclear. The CDR3 length is 14 residues. Per germline, CDR1 SNHLY and CDR2 FYNNEI. V lost 1 base, J lost 3 bases, and 10 bases lay in between. The DNA of the CDR3 is TGTGCCAGCAGTGAAGAAATGGCAGGCTACGAGCAGTACGTC. Protein: CASSEEMAGYEQYV.

The chain combines TRBV7-2 with TRBJ1-1; D not certain. The CDR3 has 14 amino acids. V was clipped by 3 bases and J by 0 bases, with 8 bases between them. Germline assignment: CDR1 SGHTA and CDR2 FQGNSA. Here the CDR3 DNA reads TGTGCCAGCAGCTTGAGAAGCTTGAACACTGAAGCTTTCTTT. Amino acid sequence: CASSLRSLNTEAFF.

This chain connects TRBV29-1 to TRBJ2-2; D is possibly TRBD2 (6 bases). V gave up 5 bases and J gave up 0 bases, with 7 bases separating them. Looked up from germline, CDR1 is SQVTM and CDR2 is ANQGSEA. CDR3 length: 13 amino acids. CDR3 sequence: CSVRLANTGELFF. CDR3 DNA sequence: TGCAGCGTTCGACTAGCGAACACCGGGGAGCTGTTTTTT.

This clone is a singleton in its sample. The V and J genes are TRBV3-1 (or the pseudogene TRBV3-2) and TRBJ2-4; 8 nucleotides agree with TRBD1. There are 14 residues in the CDR3. Germline loops: CDR1 LGHDT, CDR2 YNNKEL (reference sequence). The trim removed 4 bases at V and 6 bases at J, leaving 5 bases unmatched. The CDR3 spells CASSRDRGINIQYF. CDR3 sequence (DNA): TGTGCCAGCAGCCGAGACAGGGGTATAAACATTCAGTACTTC.

This chain uses TRBV7-2 with TRBJ2-5; no clear D gene. Germline V gene sequence: CDR1 SGHTA, CDR2 FQGNSA. With 1 base removed from V and 5 bases from J, the gap between germline ends came to 11 bases. This CDR3 is built from 14 residues. The DNA of the CDR3 is TGTGCCAGCAGCTTAGACCAGCGTTCGGAGACCCAGTACTTC. It yields the protein CASSLDQRSETQYF.

The gene calls are TRBV27 and TRBJ2-3; 7 positions agree with TRBD1. In germline, CDR1 is MNHEY, CDR2 SMNVEV (reference sequence). This CDR3 has 13 amino acids. V lost 5 bases, J lost 5 bases, and 4 bases stayed unmatched. The CDR3 coding sequence is TGTGCCAGCAGTGTGACAGGGAGAGATACGCAGTATTTT. Translation: CASSVTGRDTQYF.

V usage is TRBV7-2 and J usage is TRBJ1-3; maybe TRBD1 (6 bases). Trimming left V 3 bases short and J 1 base short, with 7 bases between. Germline V gives CDR1 SGHTA, CDR2 FQGNSA. This CDR3 has 14 amino acids. The CDR3 loop reads CASSFDRSGNTIYF. In DNA form, the CDR3 reads TGTGCCAGCAGCTTCGACAGGTCTGGAAACACCATATATTTT. Supplemented by reference TRBV7-2 and TRBJ1-3, the full variable domain reads GAGVSQSPSNKVTEKGKDVELRCDPISGHTALYWYRQSLGQGLEFLIYFQGNSAPDKSGLPSDRFSAERTGGSVSTLTIQRTQQEDSAVYLCASSFDRSGNTIYFGEGSWLTVV.